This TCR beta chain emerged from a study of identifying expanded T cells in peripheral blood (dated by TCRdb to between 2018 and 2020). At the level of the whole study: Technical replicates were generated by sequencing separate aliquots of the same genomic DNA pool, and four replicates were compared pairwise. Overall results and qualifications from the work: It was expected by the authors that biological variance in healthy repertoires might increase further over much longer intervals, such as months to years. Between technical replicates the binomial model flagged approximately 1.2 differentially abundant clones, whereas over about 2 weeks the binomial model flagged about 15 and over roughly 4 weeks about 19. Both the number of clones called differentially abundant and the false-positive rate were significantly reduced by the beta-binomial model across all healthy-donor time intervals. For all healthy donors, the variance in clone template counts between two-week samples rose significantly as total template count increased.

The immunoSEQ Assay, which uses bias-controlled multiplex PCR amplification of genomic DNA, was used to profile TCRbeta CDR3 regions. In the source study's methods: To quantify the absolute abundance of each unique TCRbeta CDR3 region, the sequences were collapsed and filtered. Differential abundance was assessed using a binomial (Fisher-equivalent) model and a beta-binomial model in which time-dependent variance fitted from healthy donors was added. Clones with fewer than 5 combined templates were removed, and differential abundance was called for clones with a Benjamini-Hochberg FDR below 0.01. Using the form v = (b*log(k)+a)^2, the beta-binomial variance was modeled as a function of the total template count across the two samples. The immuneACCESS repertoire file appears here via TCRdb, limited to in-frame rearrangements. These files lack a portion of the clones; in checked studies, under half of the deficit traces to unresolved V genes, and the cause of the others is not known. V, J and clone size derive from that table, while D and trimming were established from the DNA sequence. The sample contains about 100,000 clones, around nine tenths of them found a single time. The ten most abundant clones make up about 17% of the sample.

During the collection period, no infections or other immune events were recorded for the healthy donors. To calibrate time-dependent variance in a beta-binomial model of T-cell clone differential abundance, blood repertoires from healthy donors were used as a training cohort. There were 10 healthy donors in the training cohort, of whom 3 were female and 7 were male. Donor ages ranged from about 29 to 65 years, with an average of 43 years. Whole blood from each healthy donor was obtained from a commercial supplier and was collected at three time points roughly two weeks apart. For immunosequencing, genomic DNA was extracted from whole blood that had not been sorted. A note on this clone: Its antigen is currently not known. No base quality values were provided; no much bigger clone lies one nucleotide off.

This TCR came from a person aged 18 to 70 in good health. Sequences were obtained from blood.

The CDR3 region reads CASSPSGITGDDGYTF. The sequenced DNA: TGCGCCAGCAGCCCTTCCGGGATAACAGGGGACGATGGCTACACCTTC. This receptor chain uses TRBV5-1 and TRBJ1-2, and 7 junctional nucleotides match TRBD1. The CDR3 goes from the cysteine to the phenylalanine over 16 residues. Of all the DNA, just the CDR3 is kept, 48 bases in frame from base 1. Taken from the germline V gene, the CDR1 and CDR2 loops are SGHRS and YFSETQ. The germline V end is reduced by 4 bases and the J end by 6 bases; junction bases left unmatched: 15.